This T cell receptor (beta chain) was profiled in a study of shared clonotypes between healthy human individuals. Terminally differentiated effector memory CD45RA+ cells were excluded from the naive CD8 cells, which were CD45RO-negative and positively selected for CCR7. Generated by immunoSEQ multiplex PCR, the TCRdb table keeps only in-frame clones and is missing some. The sample records 760,000 or so clones, about 96% being singletons. This clonotype was sampled from a young man in good health. What was sequenced was naive CD8+ T cells sorted from blood.

CDR3 nucleotides: TGTGCCAGCATGGCTCTCGGGGGCACCATATATTTT. It encodes CASMALGGTIYF. This rearrangement joins TRBV25-1 to TRBJ1-3; D possibly corresponds to TRBD1 (5 bases). CDR3 length: 12 residues. V lost 7 bases, J lost 9 bases, and 13 bases lay in between. CDR1 MGHDK and CDR2 SYGVNS come from the germline V gene.